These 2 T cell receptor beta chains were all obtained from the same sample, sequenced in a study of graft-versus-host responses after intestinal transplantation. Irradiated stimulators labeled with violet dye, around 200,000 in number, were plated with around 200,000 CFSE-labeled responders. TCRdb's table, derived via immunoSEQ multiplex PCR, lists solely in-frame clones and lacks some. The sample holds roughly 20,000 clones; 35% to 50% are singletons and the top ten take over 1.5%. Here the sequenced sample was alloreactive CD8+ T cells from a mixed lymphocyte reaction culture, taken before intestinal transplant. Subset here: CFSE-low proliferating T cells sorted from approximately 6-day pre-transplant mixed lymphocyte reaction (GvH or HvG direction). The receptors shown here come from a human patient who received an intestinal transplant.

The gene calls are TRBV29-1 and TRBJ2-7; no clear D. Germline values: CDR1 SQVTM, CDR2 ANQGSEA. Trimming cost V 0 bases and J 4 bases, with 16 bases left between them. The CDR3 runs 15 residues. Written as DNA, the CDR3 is TGCAGCGTTGAAGATAGGGATACGGGTCCTTACGAGCAGTACTTC. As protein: CSVEDRDTGPYEQYF.

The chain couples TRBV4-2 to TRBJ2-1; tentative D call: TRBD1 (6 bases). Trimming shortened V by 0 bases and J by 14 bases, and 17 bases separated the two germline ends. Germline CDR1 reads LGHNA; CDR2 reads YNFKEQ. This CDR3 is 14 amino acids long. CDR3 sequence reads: CASSQDERGISEFF. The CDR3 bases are TGTGCCAGCAGCCAAGATGAGAGGGGGATAAGCGAGTTCTTC.